This T cell receptor (beta chain) came from a study of cytomegalovirus exposure and HLA in healthy donors. For the study at large: Counted in an early data release were about 85 million unique TCRs from HLA-typed donors.

Germline CDR1 reads LNHNV; CDR2 reads YYDKDF (reference sequence). V lost 1 base and J 1 base, leaving 7 bases between the germline ends. CDR3 length: 14 amino acids. With 60 Vbeta and 13 Jbeta primers, the PCR was carried out. Clones were sequenced by immunoSEQ multiplex PCR, and TCRdb holds only the in-frame ones, with some missing. The top ten hold 2% to 2.5% of the sample, which has some 130,000 clones, over 60% seen once. The rearrangement links TRBV15 to TRBJ1-1; maybe TRBD1 (5 bases). The TCR originated in a man aged 25-45 years in good health and CMV-seronegative. The sequenced sample was PBMCs. The CDR3: CATSRVGANTEAFF. CDR3 DNA sequence: TGTGCCACCAGCAGAGTAGGGGCGAACACTGAAGCTTTCTTT. The full variable domain, rest sourced from reference TRBV15 and TRBJ1-1, is DAMVIQNPRYQVTQFGKPVTLSCSQTLNHNVMYWYQQKSSQAPKLLFHYYDKDFNNEADTPDNFQSRRPNTSFCFLDIRSPGLGDTAMYLCATSRVGANTEAFFGQGTRLTVV.